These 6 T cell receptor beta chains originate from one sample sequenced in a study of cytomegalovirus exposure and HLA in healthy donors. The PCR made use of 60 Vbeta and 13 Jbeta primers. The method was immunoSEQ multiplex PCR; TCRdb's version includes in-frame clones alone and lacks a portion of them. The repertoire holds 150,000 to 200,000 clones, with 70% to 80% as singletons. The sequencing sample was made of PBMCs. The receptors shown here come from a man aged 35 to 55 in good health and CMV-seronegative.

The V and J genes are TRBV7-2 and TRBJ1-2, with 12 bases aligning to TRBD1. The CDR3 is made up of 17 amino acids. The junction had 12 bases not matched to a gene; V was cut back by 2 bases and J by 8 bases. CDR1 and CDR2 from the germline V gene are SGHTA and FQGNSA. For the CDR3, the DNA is TGTGCCAGCAGCTTACTAGGGACAGGGGGCGCGATGAGCGGCTACACCTTC. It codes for CASSLLGTGGAMSGYTF.

CDR3 region: CASSILLGGGQPQHF. The CDR3 DNA reads as TGTGCCAGTAGTATATTACTCGGGGGTGGTCAGCCCCAGCATTTT. The genes are TRBV19 and TRBJ1-5; possible D gene TRBD1, 5 bases. The CDR3 sequence is 15 residues long. V was trimmed by 2 bases and J by 6 bases, leaving 14 bases between them. Germline lookup yields CDR1 LNHDA and CDR2 SQIVND (reference sequence).

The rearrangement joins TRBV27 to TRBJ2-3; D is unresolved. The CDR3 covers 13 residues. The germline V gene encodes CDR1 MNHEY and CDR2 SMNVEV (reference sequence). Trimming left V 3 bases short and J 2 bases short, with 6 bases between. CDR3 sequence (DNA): TGTGCCAGCAGTTTTTATAACACAGATACGCAGTATTTT. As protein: CASSFYNTDTQYF.

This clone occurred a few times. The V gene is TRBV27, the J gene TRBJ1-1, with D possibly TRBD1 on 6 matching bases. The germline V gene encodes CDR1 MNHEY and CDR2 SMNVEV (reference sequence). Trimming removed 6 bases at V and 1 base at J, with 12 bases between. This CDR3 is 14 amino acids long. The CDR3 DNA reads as TGTGCCAGCAGACAGGGCAAATCGAACACTGAAGCTTTCTTT. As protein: CASRQGKSNTEAFF.

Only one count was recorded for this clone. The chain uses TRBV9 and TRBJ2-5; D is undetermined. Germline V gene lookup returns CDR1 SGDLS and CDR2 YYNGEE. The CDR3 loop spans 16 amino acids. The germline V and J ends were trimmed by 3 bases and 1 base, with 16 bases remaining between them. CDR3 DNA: TGTGCCAGCAGCGCCCAAGCGATTCTCCTCCAAGAGACCCAGTACTTC. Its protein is CASSAQAILLQETQYF.

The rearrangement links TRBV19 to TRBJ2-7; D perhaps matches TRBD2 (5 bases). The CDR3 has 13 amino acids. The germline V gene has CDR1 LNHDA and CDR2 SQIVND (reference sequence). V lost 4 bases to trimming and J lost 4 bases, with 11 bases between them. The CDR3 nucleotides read TGTGCCAGTAGTAGGGCTACGGGGTACGAGCAGTACTTC. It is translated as CASSRATGYEQYF.